Given below is one T cell receptor (beta chain) in context. Its antigen is unknown. Since a much larger clone is just one base distant, this may be a read error. The conserved final phenylalanine or tryptophan is absent from the CDR3, which likely points to a read error. A distance of 4 bases separates the germline ends of V and J, which lose 1 base and 6 bases respectively. The CDR3 is 12 residues long, ends included. CDR3 DNA only is kept here, 36 bases in frame from base 1. Looking up the germline V gene (reference sequence) yields CDR1 SEHNR and CDR2 FQNEAQ. The data are from a study of read filtering for tumor transcriptome and immune sequencing (dated by TCRdb to 2020 to 2021). Broadly, across the study: The cohort had approximately 16 male and 11 to 15 female patients with a mean age of roughly 70 years, ranging from roughly 40 to 90. Per sample, about 4 to 11 million TCR-region mapped reads were obtained with IR-seq, compared with only roughly 85 to 1,300 with RNA-seq. Whole-transcriptome libraries were prepared with the TruSeq RNA Access Library Prep Kit after DNase treatment. A main aim was a read-filtering strategy for immune repertoire data, specifically whether clonotypes supported by a single read should be removed. By revised international staging, about 8 patients were R-ISS I, some 16 were R-ISS II and over five were R-ISS III. Using the same bone marrow samples, the study compared TCR repertoires obtained by targeted immune repertoire sequencing with those obtained by bulk whole-transcriptome sequencing. What the work shows at the level of the full study, not this receptor alone: Single-read clonotypes made up roughly 82% of clonotypes but around 3.8% of total reads in IR-seq, and roughly 75% of clonotypes and 40% to 50% of reads in RNA-seq. Clonotypes were captured by IR-seq at much higher depth and more reliably than by RNA-seq, and smaller IR-seq throughput was sufficient for identification of most shared clonotypes. The correlation between IR-seq and RNA-seq shared clonotype proportions was increased by removal of single-read clonotypes. The sorted CD138-negative fraction was composed of a mixed bone marrow immune population rather than of purified T cells.

TCR libraries were built from 400 ng RNA with the Immunoverse kit, using molecular barcoded adaptors covering alpha/delta and beta/gamma chains. TCR library preparation used the same RNA that was used for transcriptome sequencing. TCR libraries were sequenced on an Illumina HiSeq 4000 with 2 x 150 cycles. As for how the authors treated the data: MiXCR aligned TCR reads to human V, D, J and C references and assembled the aligned reads into CDR3 clonotypes, with quality filtering and error correction included. The tcR package in R was used to analyze clonotype counts and gene usage diversity. For inspection of raw mapping reads, RNA-seq reads were mapped by STAR aligner version 2.5.3a onto GRCh37 of the human genome. IR-seq fastq files were randomly downsampled with Seqtk 1.3 to test the effect of sequencing depth on detected clonotypes. The public reads were run again by TCRdb, first through fastp at Q25 and then through MiXCR, and only productive beta chains were kept. Identical CDR3 protein sequences are pooled into one entry, listed with their most common genes and DNA. The V and J calls and clone size come from TCRdb's table, not from the authors' own analysis. This sample comprises over 55,000 distinct CDR3 sequences, approximately 14% of them detected only once. The top ten hold about 42% of the sample.

Bone marrow was sampled from every patient at the time of active disease. Ficoll-Hypaque density gradient centrifugation was used to isolate bone marrow mononuclear cells. CD138-negative cells were obtained by negative selection after labeling with CD138 magnetic microbeads on a MACS separator, removing myeloma plasma cells. Purity of the isolated cells was checked by flow cytometry on an Attune NxT using CD138 antibodies. TRIzol reagent was used to extract total RNA, and a NanoDrop spectrophotometer was used to quantify the extracted RNA. For each patient, the CD138-negative bone marrow sample underwent paired RNA-seq and IR-seq.

The chain employs TRBV7-9 and TRBJ2-1; the D gene remains uncertain. The specimen was a population of CD138-negative cells sorted from bone marrow. What the cell subset or site label conveys for this sample: bone marrow mononuclear cells depleted of CD138+ plasma/myeloma cells by negative magnetic selection. The TCR originated in a donor at least 40 years old with multiple myeloma. Here is the DNA: TGTGCCAGCAGCTTAGTAGCCAATGAGCAGTTCTCC. Its translation is CASSLVANEQFS.